The clone carrying this T cell receptor (beta chain) was seen a single time. The assay was immunoSEQ multiplex PCR, and TCRdb's table has in-frame clones only and misses some. The sample has approximately 65,000 clones; around nine tenths are singletons. This sample was included in a study of technical replicates of blood from a few donors. The CDR3 runs to 16 residues. Germline V gene data show CDR1 as SGHTA and CDR2 as FQGNSA. Trimming took 1 base from V and 2 from J; bases not matched to a gene: 7. Sequencing input: PBMCs. The chain links TRBV7-2 to TRBJ1-2, with TRBD1 matching 7 bases. The receptor's source is a human donor in good health. Some clones in this sample may be carry-over from other donors' samples. The DNA for the CDR3 is TGTGCCAGCAGCTTAGGGGCAGGGGGTTCGAACTATGGCTACACCTTC. The encoded protein is CASSLGAGGSNYGYTF.